The next 21 T cell receptor beta chains were all read from a single sample in a study of T cells in Graves' hyperthyroidism and ophthalmopathy. Amplified TCR beta CDR3 regions derived from RNA transcripts. First-round RT-PCR targeting the TCR CDR3 was performed with the HTBI primer set. TCRdb called the multiplex PCR reads again in MiXCR, with one record for every CDR3 protein. The sample shows under 350,000 distinct CDR3 sequences, 21% of them seen only once. The sequenced sample was blood. These receptors were taken from a woman between 45 and 60 years old with Graves' hyperthyroidism.

This clonotype was detected ten times or more. The rearrangement links TRBV15 to TRBJ2-2; perhaps TRBD1 as D (5 bases). Germline values: CDR1 LNHNV, CDR2 YYDKDF (reference sequence). V dropped 0 bases and J dropped 6 bases, with 11 bases sitting between them. The CDR3 extends over 15 amino acids. The CDR3 here is CATSRDKLRAGELFF. CDR3 DNA sequence: TGTGCCACCAGCAGAGACAAGCTCAGGGCCGGGGAGCTGTTTTTT. Using reference TRBV15 and TRBJ2-2 for the parts outside the CDR3, the full variable domain is DAMVIQNPRYQVTQFGKPVTLSCSQTLNHNVMYWYQQKSSQAPKLLFHYYDKDFNNEADTPDNFQSRRPNTSFCFLDIRSPGLGDTAMYLCATSRDKLRAGELFFGEGSRLTVL.

The table lists this clonotype with a few counts. As DNA, the CDR3 is TGTGCCATCAGGGACAGGGGGCAGGCAGATACGCAGTATTTT. Translation gives CAIRDRGQADTQYF. The chain combines TRBV10-3 with TRBJ2-3; 11 bases map to TRBD1. V lost 6 bases to trimming and J lost 4 bases; unmatched junction nucleotides: 3. The CDR3 has 14 amino acids. Germline V CDR1 and CDR2: ENHRY, SYGVKD.

Here the CDR3 reads CASSYSQGGIETQYF. CDR3 nucleotide sequence: TGTGCCAGCAGTTACTCGCAGGGTGGAATCGAGACCCAGTACTTC. This rearrangement joins TRBV6-2 or TRBV6-3 to TRBJ2-5, with a possible D match to TRBD1 (5 bases). Between the trimmed V and J ends, which lost 0 bases and 5 bases, there was a span of 13 bases. The germline gives CDR1 MNHEY, CDR2 SVGEGT. CDR3 size: 15 residues.

This clonotype has more than one count but fewer than ten. The chain combines TRBV6-1 with TRBJ1-6, with 9 bases fitting TRBD1. V lost 7 bases and J lost 6; bases outside the gene matches: 4. CDR3 length equals 14 residues. The germline V gene encodes CDR1 MNHNS and CDR2 SASEGT. DNA of the CDR3: TGTGCCAGCACCTACAGGGGGCTTAATTCACCCCTCCACTTT. Its translation: CASTYRGLNSPLHF.

This clonotype was observed once. V gene TRBV6-1 combines with J gene TRBJ1-5, with TRBD1 matching over 9 bases. V lost 6 bases, J lost 6 bases, and 9 bases stayed unmatched. CDR1 and CDR2 from the germline V gene are MNHNS and SASEGT. This CDR3 is built from 15 residues. In DNA form, the CDR3 reads TGTGCCAGCAGAGTCCCGGGACAGGGCTCTCAGCCCCAGCATTTT. Protein: CASRVPGQGSQPQHF.

This clonotype has at least ten counts. This chain links TRBV7-9 with TRBJ2-2, with 9 bases lining up with TRBD1. Per the germline V gene, CDR1 is SEHNR and CDR2 is FQNEAQ (reference sequence). There are 15 residues in the CDR3. V dropped 6 bases and J dropped 5; count of bases not matched to a gene: 7. This CDR3 reads CASRSGTGMTGELFF. CDR3 coding DNA: TGTGCCAGCAGATCCGGGACAGGGATGACCGGGGAGCTGTTTTTT.

This clonotype was recorded at least ten times. The chain links TRBV20-1 to TRBJ2-3; 9 nucleotides agree with TRBD2. This CDR3 is 15 amino acids long. Per the germline V gene, CDR1 is DFQATT and CDR2 is SNEGSKA (reference sequence). The J segment lost 0 bases and the V segment lost 7 bases, leaving 8 bases of the junction unmatched. CDR3 DNA: TGCAGTGGGGACGAACTAGCGGGCAGCACAGATACGCAGTATTTT. This gives the protein CSGDELAGSTDTQYF.

V is TRBV20-1 and J is TRBJ1-6; no firm D call. V was trimmed by 3 bases and J by 13 bases, leaving 16 bases between them. Germline V gene lookup returns CDR1 DFQATT and CDR2 SNEGSKA (reference sequence). The CDR3 consists of 13 residues. DNA for the CDR3: TGCAGTGCTAGGGGGAGACCTAAGGCGCCCCTCCACTTT. This translates into CSARGRPKAPLHF.

V and J are TRBV6-2 or TRBV6-3 and TRBJ1-1, with unresolved D. V shed 2 bases and J shed 5 bases, with 15 bases lying between them. Germline V gene lookup returns CDR1 MNHEY and CDR2 SVGEGT. The CDR3 extends over 15 amino acids. CDR3 sequence reads: CASSYRIAGKTEAFF. Written as DNA, the CDR3 is TGTGCCAGCAGTTACAGGATAGCGGGGAAGACTGAAGCTTTCTTT.

This clonotype was seen many times. V usage is TRBV4-2 and J usage is TRBJ2-1; 8 nucleotides align to TRBD2. The length of the CDR3 is 16 residues. From germline, CDR1 is LGHNA and CDR2 YNFKEQ. J lost 1 base, V lost 5 bases, and 7 bases had no gene match. The CDR3 spells CASSVSGDLSYNEQFF. DNA for the CDR3: TGTGCCAGCAGCGTTAGCGGGGACCTTTCCTACAATGAGCAGTTCTTC.

The chain uses TRBV30 and TRBJ2-1; 10 positions match TRBD2. After removal of 1 base from V and 9 bases from J, the junction contained 6 bases not matched to a gene. CDR1 is GTSNPN, CDR2 SVGIG, per germline (reference sequence). The CDR3 sequence is 14 residues long. In DNA form, the CDR3 reads TGTGCCTGGAGTGCGCGAAGCGGGAGGGCTGAGCAGTTCTTC. Its translation: CAWSARSGRAEQFF.

V gene TRBV2 combines with J gene TRBJ2-2; 10 nucleotides agree with TRBD1. The V gene end was trimmed by 8 bases and the J gene end by 2 bases; junction bases not matched to a gene: 8. This CDR3 comprises 16 residues. Germline CDR1 reads SNHLY; CDR2 reads FYNNEI. The chain's CDR3 is CASADGTGENTGELFF. Written as DNA, the CDR3 is TGTGCCAGCGCAGATGGGACAGGGGAAAACACCGGGGAGCTGTTTTTT.

The chain uses TRBV19 and TRBJ2-4; tentatively, D is TRBD1 (7 bases). Trimming removed 2 bases at V and 2 bases at J, with 16 bases between. CDR1 and CDR2 from the germline V gene are LNHDA and SQIVND (reference sequence). CDR3 length: 17 residues. CDR3 protein: CASSILSGGRTKNIQYF. In DNA, the CDR3 is TGTGCCAGTAGTATACTCTCAGGGGGGAGGACCAAAAACATTCAGTACTTC.

This rearrangement joins TRBV19 to TRBJ2-4; 8 positions match TRBD1. V was pared by 6 bases and J by 1 base, with 2 bases of the junction left unmatched. Germline V gene data show CDR1 as LNHDA and CDR2 as SQIVND (reference sequence). The CDR3 runs to 14 residues. CDR3 DNA sequence: TGTGCCAGTAGCCGGGACAGGGCCAAAAACATTCAGTACTTC. Translated, it gives CASSRDRAKNIQYF.

Regarding this clonotype: This may be a read error, as it is one base from a much larger clone. The chain uses TRBV18 and TRBJ2-5; TRBD2 matches 8 bases. The CDR3 length is 15 residues. Looked up from germline, CDR1 is KGHSH and CDR2 is LQKENI. The ends lost 5 bases at V and 10 bases at J; junction bases unmatched: 15. The DNA of the CDR3 is TGTGCCAGCTCAGACGGACTAGCCCATTCTCGTGACCAGTACTTC. It specifies CASSDGLAHSRDQYF.

Ten or more counts support this clonotype. This sequence joins TRBV20-1 and TRBJ2-5, with D possibly TRBD1 on 6 matching bases. The CDR3 is made up of 13 amino acids. V was shortened by 6 bases and J by 4 bases, with 15 bases between the two germline ends. Germline CDR1 DFQATT, CDR2 SNEGSKA (reference sequence). Here the CDR3 reads CSAGRGGRETQYF. CDR3 coding DNA: TGCAGTGCGGGGAGAGGGGGTAGAGAGACCCAGTACTTC.

This clonotype occurred many times. The chain recombines TRBV12-3 or TRBV12-4 with TRBJ2-7; 9 positions agree with TRBD2. Trimming at V came to 6 bases and at J to 0 bases, leaving 18 bases not matched to a gene. CDR3 length equals 19 residues. CDR3 in amino acids: CASRFFGRGGRTSSYEQYF. The DNA for the CDR3 is TGTGCCAGCAGATTTTTTGGGCGGGGGGGCCGAACTAGCTCCTACGAGCAGTACTTC.

This clonotype came up a few times. The V call is TRBV4-1, the J call TRBJ2-3; a weak D match, TRBD2 (6 bases). The ends were cut back, 4 bases at V and 1 base at J, with 9 bases in the middle. Germline CDR1 is MGHRA and CDR2 is YSYEKL. The CDR3 loop spans 14 amino acids. CDR3: CASSRGVGTDTQYF. DNA of the CDR3: TGCGCCAGCAGCCGCGGGGTGGGCACAGATACGCAGTATTTT.

This clonotype was seen more than once but under ten times. CDR3 residues: CASSRGRARGGNEQFF. In DNA, the CDR3 is TGTGCCAGCAGCCGGGGGAGGGCGAGGGGTGGAAATGAGCAGTTCTTC. The rearrangement uses TRBV7-9 and TRBJ2-1; 7 positions agree with TRBD2. This CDR3 contains 16 residues. V was clipped by 5 bases and J by 7 bases; unmatched bases: 14. CDR1 is SEHNR and CDR2 is FQNEAQ in the germline V gene (reference sequence).

In its sample, this clonotype was seen many times. The chain is built from TRBV15 and TRBJ2-1; D unclear. CDR1 is LNHNV and CDR2 is YYDKDF in the germline V gene (reference sequence). This CDR3 contains 18 residues. The V and J ends lost 2 bases and 0 bases respectively, with 17 bases between them. The CDR3 DNA follows: TGTGCCACCAGCAGATCTGCAATCCGGTCTAGCTCCTACAATGAGCAGTTCTTC. This gives the protein CATSRSAIRSSSYNEQFF.

This clonotype was seen a few times. V usage is TRBV6-1 and J usage is TRBJ2-3; 8 nucleotides line up with TRBD2. Germline lookup yields CDR1 MNHNS and CDR2 SASEGT. The CDR3 covers 16 residues. J was trimmed by 6 bases and V by 5 bases; bases with no gene match: 13. CDR3 region: CASSLWSRGDRDTQYF. CDR3 nucleotides: TGTGCCAGCAGTCTGTGGTCGCGGGGGGACCGGGATACGCAGTATTTT.